The table lists the clone carrying this TCR beta chain with a count of one. Its antigen remains unknown. V lost 4 bases and J 9 bases, leaving 11 bases between the germline ends. From germline, CDR1 is SGDLS and CDR2 YYNGEE. This CDR3 region has 12 residues. Only in-frame clones appear in the TCRdb table, and some are missing; sequencing was by immunoSEQ multiplex PCR. Here the sample spans 5,500 to 6,500 clones, almost 80% being singletons. The entry originates in a study of somatic mutations in cytotoxic T cells in rheumatoid arthritis. Study-wide background: A roughly 32 ml EDTA sample of patient blood was drawn right after diagnosis, before any treatment. Using a FACSAria II or Sony SH800, a portion of the V beta antibody-stained T-cell populations were flow-sorted at nearly 100% purity, and among those populations were V beta1+ cells that were then sequenced for TCRB. Study results and limitations: Just what the expanded CD8+ clones targeted, in terms of antigens, remained unknown. More than 20% of CD8+ cells belonged to the largest clone in 8 of 65 patients.

This clonotype was obtained from an adult with rheumatoid arthritis. The rearrangement uses TRBV9 and TRBJ2-1; D is unresolved. The sequenced sample consisted of CD8+ T cells sorted from blood. The CDR3 spells CASSTRPGEQFF. CDR3 DNA: TGTGCCAGCAGCACCCGTCCGGGTGAGCAGTTCTTC.